This T cell receptor (beta chain) derives from a study of blood T cells in healthy people across ages. PCR was performed a second time for roughly 7 to 11 cycles using a sample-barcoded 5' primer and a J-beta primer mix. TCRdb passed the 5' RACE reads through MiXCR, listing each CDR3 protein once. This table has approximately 800,000 distinct CDR3 sequences, under 30% appearing once. The CDR3 totals 13 residues. Germline loops: CDR1 SQVTM, CDR2 ANQGSEA. A further study also used this sample, focusing on T cells of mothers and their children. According to that study: Donation came from a few healthy Caucasian mothers together with their six children.

The sequencing sample was made of blood. The chain carries TRBV29-1 and TRBJ1-3; possibly TRBD1 for D (5 bases). This clonotype was obtained from a boy between 10 and 17 years old in good health. CDR3 DNA sequence: TGCAGTGGGGGGAGTAACTCTGGAAACACCATATATTTT. Its protein is CSGGSNSGNTIYF.